This is a list of T cell receptor beta chains from one sample in a study of OX40 agonist ivuxolimab in advanced cancers. Only in-frame clones appear in the TCRdb table, and some are missing; sequencing was by immunoSEQ multiplex PCR. Of roughly 70,000 clones in the sample, roughly 80% were seen once. The sequencing used CD4+ or CD8+ T cells sorted from blood, collected in a trial of the OX40 agonist ivuxolimab. The receptors here all came from an adult with an advanced solid tumor such as melanoma, head and neck, liver or kidney cancer. The CDR3 runs from the conserved cysteine through the conserved F or W. Expanded clones get a size class; other rows say once, few or many, or leave the size out.

>TRBV5-1|few|TRBJ2-5
CASSLVAGDLQETQYF
>TRBV25-1|once|TRBJ2-3
CASSEFRGGTDTQYF
>TRBV6-6|few|TRBJ2-7
CASSSQVPSYEQYF
>TRBV27|once|TRBJ1-5
CASSSQYSNQPQHF
>TRBV7-6|.|TRBJ2-7
CASSLQGRSYEQYF
>TRBV6-5|once|.
CATKRRDEQYF
>TRBV4-2|.|TRBJ2-5
CASSPLRGAEETQYF
>TRBV6-1|.|TRBJ2-6
CASSSGGSGANVLTF
>TRBV30|.|TRBJ2-7
CAWSFLGQREQYF
>TRBV10-3|.|TRBJ1-1
CAIRDSSTEAFF
>TRBV19|once|TRBJ2-6
CASGGTGANVLTF
>TRBV6-6|.|TRBJ2-7
CASSYDGGGAYEQYF
>TRBV11-2|few|TRBJ2-3
CASSPTTSGADTQYF
>TRBV5-4|.|TRBJ2-2
CASSIQGRGTGELFF
>TRBV4-2|many|TRBJ2-7
CASSQGSRQSYEQYF
>TRBV5-6|once|TRBJ1-3
CASSRSGSGNTIYF